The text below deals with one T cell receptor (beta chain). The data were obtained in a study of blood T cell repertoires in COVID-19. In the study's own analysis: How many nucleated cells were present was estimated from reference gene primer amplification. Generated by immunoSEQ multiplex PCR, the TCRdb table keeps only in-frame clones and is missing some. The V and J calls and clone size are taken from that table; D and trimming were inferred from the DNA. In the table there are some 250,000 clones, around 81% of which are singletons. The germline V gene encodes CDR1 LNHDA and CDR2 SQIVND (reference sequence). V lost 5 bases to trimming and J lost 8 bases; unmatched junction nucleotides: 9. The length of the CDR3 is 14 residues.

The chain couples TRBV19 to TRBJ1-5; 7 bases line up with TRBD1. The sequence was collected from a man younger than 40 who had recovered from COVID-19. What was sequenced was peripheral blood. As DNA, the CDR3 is TGTGCCAGTAGTGCGACAGGGAAGGTGGAGCCCCAGCATTTT. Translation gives CASSATGKVEPQHF.